The 29 T cell receptor beta chains below were found in one sample sequenced in a study of neoadjuvant nivolumab and ipilimumab in lung cancer (dated by TCRdb to 2019 to 2021). Explained via the paper, the time point label denotes: pretherapy, before neoadjuvant immune checkpoint inhibitors. The method behind the library was the immunoSEQ multiplex PCR assay. TCRdb re-hosts the immuneACCESS table, in-frame sequences only. Its copies lack some clones; in the studies checked, an unresolved V gene accounts for under half of them, and the cause for the rest is not known. The table for this sample lists tens of thousands of clones; 65% to 85% of them were counted only once. The ten largest clones represent 6.1% of the sample. Sequenced here: peripheral blood, sampled before neoadjuvant nivolumab, alone or with ipilimumab. The source of these receptors is an adult with non-small cell lung cancer.

The genes are TRBV7-3 and TRBJ2-7; D gene uncertain. V was trimmed by 0 bases and J by 2 bases, leaving 8 bases between them. CDR1 SGHTA and CDR2 FQGTGA come from the germline V gene. The CDR3 extends over 14 amino acids. The CDR3 reads CASSLTGRPYEQYF. The CDR3 coding sequence is TGTGCCAGCAGCTTAACAGGCAGACCCTACGAGCAGTACTTC.

The chain has TRBV5-6 and TRBJ2-5, with 12 bases lining up with TRBD2. The CDR3 runs to 18 residues. Trimming took 4 bases from V and 4 from J; bases not matched to a gene: 14. Germline-derived CDR1 and CDR2 are SGHDT and YYEEEE. The DNA of the CDR3 is TGTGCCAGCAGCCTGCCACTAGCGGGGGGCTTTTATGGAGAGACCCAGTACTTC. Amino acids: CASSLPLAGGFYGETQYF.

The chain carries TRBV6-5 and TRBJ1-2; no clear D gene. Germline assignment: CDR1 MNHEY and CDR2 SVGAGI. There are 10 residues in the CDR3. V dropped 6 bases and J dropped 6 bases, with 5 bases sitting between them. This CDR3 is CASRGNGYTF. DNA of the CDR3: TGTGCCAGCAGGGGTAATGGCTACACCTTC.

The V gene is TRBV5-1, the J gene TRBJ1-6, with D perhaps TRBD1 (5 bases). The CDR3 extends over 14 amino acids. CDR1 is SGHRS and CDR2 is YFSETQ in the germline V gene. V was trimmed by 4 bases and J by 7 bases, leaving 12 bases between them. The CDR3 region is CASSPGEWNSPLHF. The CDR3 coding sequence is TGCGCCAGCAGCCCGGGGGAGTGGAATTCACCCCTCCACTTT.

The rearrangement uses TRBV6-1 and TRBJ2-7, with 7 bases aligning to TRBD1. This CDR3 has 14 amino acids. V gave up 5 bases and J gave up 2 bases; unmatched junction bases: 6. Germline CDR1 is MNHNS and CDR2 is SASEGT. For the CDR3, the DNA is TGTGCCAGCAGTTTGGCAGGGGGAACCTACGAGCAGTACTTC. This translates into CASSLAGGTYEQYF.

The J gene is TRBJ2-5, the V gene TRBV5-6; the D call may be TRBD1 or TRBD2 (5 bases each). With 4 bases removed from V and 4 bases from J, the gap between germline ends came to 14 bases. Germline CDR1 reads SGHDT; CDR2 reads YYEEEE. This CDR3 comprises 14 residues. CDR3 residues: CASSHGAQTETQYF. The CDR3 DNA reads as TGTGCCAGCAGCCACGGGGCCCAGACAGAGACCCAGTACTTC.

V and J are TRBV7-9 and TRBJ2-2; D gene uncertain. The V gene's germline CDR1 is SEHNR and CDR2 FQNEAQ (reference sequence). Deletions cut 5 bases from V and 5 bases from J, with 6 bases between. This CDR3 is built from 12 residues. The DNA for the CDR3 is TGTGCCAGCAGCGAACCGACCGGGGAGCTGTTTTTT. Translating it yields CASSEPTGELFF.

The rearrangement links TRBV9 to TRBJ1-2; D uncertain. Trimming stripped 0 bases from V and 6 bases from J, with 12 bases between. The V gene's germline CDR1 is SGDLS and CDR2 YYNGEE. The CDR3 runs to 14 residues. The DNA for the CDR3 is TGTGCCAGCAGCGTAGGGGCGTCAGGCGATGGCTACACCTTC. Protein product: CASSVGASGDGYTF.

The chain recombines TRBV27 with TRBJ2-7, with D possibly TRBD1 on 5 matching bases. Germline CDR1 is MNHEY and CDR2 is SMNVEV (reference sequence). The CDR3 contains 13 residues. V was shortened by 5 bases and J by 2 bases, with 10 bases between the two germline ends. The CDR3 DNA sequence: TGTGCCAGCAGTCGACAGAGAACCTACGAGCAGTACTTC. It yields the protein CASSRQRTYEQYF.

V is TRBV14 and J is TRBJ1-5, with a tentative D call TRBD1 (5 bases). V lost 4 bases, J lost 1 base, and 5 bases lay in between. The germline gives CDR1 SGHDN, CDR2 FVKESK. The CDR3 runs to 13 residues. CDR3 nucleotide sequence: TGTGCCAGCAGCCGGGACAGCAATCAGCCCCAGCATTTT. It translates to CASSRDSNQPQHF.

J is TRBJ1-3 and V is TRBV7-2; D unclear. Germline CDR1 and CDR2: SGHTA and FQGNSA. CDR3 length: 15 residues. Trimming removed 5 bases from V and 4 bases from J, with 15 bases in between. CDR3 nucleotides: TGTGCCAGCAGCCGCGCGGGAGGTGAAGGAAACACCATATATTTT. It specifies CASSRAGGEGNTIYF.

The genes are TRBV7-2 and TRBJ2-1; 9 nucleotides align to TRBD1. CDR3 length: 15 amino acids. With V trimmed by 3 bases and J by 7 bases, 7 bases remained unmatched. CDR1 is SGHTA, CDR2 FQGNSA, per germline. Written as DNA, the CDR3 is TGTGCCAGCAGCTTCACCGGGACAGGGATAAATGAGCAGTTCTTC. It translates to CASSFTGTGINEQFF.

J is TRBJ2-2 and V is TRBV5-4; 13 bases are a match to TRBD2. Trimming removed 4 bases from V and 1 base from J; junction bases left unmatched: 1. CDR1 SGHNT and CDR2 YYREEE come from the germline V gene (reference sequence). The CDR3 is 16 residues long. CDR3 protein: CASSRLAGGNTGELFF. CDR3 DNA sequence: TGTGCCAGCAGCAGACTAGCGGGGGGGAACACCGGGGAGCTGTTTTTT.

This chain joins TRBV6-1 and TRBJ2-2; D might be TRBD1 (5 bases). Trimming shortened V by 8 bases and J by 10 bases, and 20 bases separated the two germline ends. The CDR3 totals 14 residues. The germline V gene encodes CDR1 MNHNS and CDR2 SASEGT. CDR3 residues: CASPLPATGQELFF. The CDR3 DNA follows: TGTGCCAGCCCGCTACCCGCCACCGGACAGGAGCTGTTTTTT.

In this sample, this clone turned up a few times. The chain uses TRBV6-1 and TRBJ2-7; no definite D call. Germline assignment: CDR1 MNHNS and CDR2 SASEGT. CDR3 length equals 12 residues. V lost 8 bases, J lost 0 bases, and 8 bases lay in between. The CDR3 DNA is TGTGCCAGCTTCCGTAGCTCCTACGAGCAGTACTTC. The encoded protein is CASFRSSYEQYF.

The gene calls are TRBV20-1 and TRBJ1-6; D gene unclear. V lost 6 bases and J 9 bases, leaving 9 bases between the germline ends. CDR1 and CDR2 (germline): DFQATT, SNEGSKA (reference sequence). CDR3 length: 11 residues. The CDR3 loop is CSALGVSPLHF. The CDR3 bases are TGCAGTGCGCTCGGGGTTTCACCCCTCCACTTT.

DNA of the CDR3: TGCGCCAGCAGCCAGCGGACAACAGGGGCAGATACGCAGTATTTT. This translates into CASSQRTTGADTQYF. This chain uses TRBV4-3 with TRBJ2-3; 7 nucleotides match TRBD1. Germline CDR1 is LGHNA and CDR2 is YSLEER. V lost 3 bases and J lost 4; bases outside the gene matches: 7. The CDR3 length is 15 residues.

The chain couples TRBV2 to TRBJ2-1; 12 nucleotides agree with TRBD2. CDR1 SNHLY and CDR2 FYNNEI come from the germline V gene. V dropped 5 bases and J dropped 8; count of bases not matched to a gene: 4. The CDR3 loop spans 14 amino acids. The CDR3 region has the DNA TGTGCCAGCAGTACTAGCGGGGGGAACGATGAGCAGTTCTTC. Amino acid sequence: CASSTSGGNDEQFF.

The chain recombines TRBV10-3 with TRBJ2-1; 9 bases map to TRBD1. The CDR3 sequence is 15 residues long. V dropped 4 bases and J dropped 9; count of bases not matched to a gene: 10. Germline CDR1 reads ENHRY; CDR2 reads SYGVKD. The CDR3 is CAISGPGQGRGEQFF. The DNA for the CDR3 is TGTGCCATCAGTGGTCCGGGACAGGGTCGTGGTGAGCAGTTCTTC.

The chain joins TRBV2 to TRBJ2-3; TRBD2 might be the D (5 bases). Looked up from germline, CDR1 is SNHLY and CDR2 is FYNNEI. There are 10 residues in the CDR3. Between the trimmed V and J ends, which lost 8 bases and 7 bases, there was a span of 7 bases. The CDR3 loop reads CASGSYTQYF. The CDR3 DNA is TGTGCCAGCGGGAGTTATACGCAGTATTTT. Based on the CDR3 plus reference TRBV2 and TRBJ2-3, the full variable domain is EPEVTQTPSHQVTQMGQEVILRCVPISNHLYFYWYRQILGQKVEFLVSFYNNEISEKSEIFDDQFSVERPDGSNFTLKIRSTKLEDSAMYFCASGSYTQYFGPGTRLTVL.

The V gene is TRBV11-2, the J gene TRBJ2-7, with D tentatively TRBD2 (5 bases). The CDR3 sequence is 12 residues long. The germline CDR1 and CDR2 sequences are SGHAT and FQNNGV. Trimming removed 4 bases from V and 9 bases from J, with 13 bases in between. Here the CDR3 reads CASSSEVGRQYF. The CDR3 DNA follows: TGTGCCAGCAGCTCCGAGGTGGGGAGGCAGTACTTC.

V gene TRBV10-2 combines with J gene TRBJ2-2; D may be TRBD2 (7 bases). This CDR3 has 15 residues. V dropped 8 bases and J dropped 2 bases, with 15 bases sitting between them. Germline V gives CDR1 WSHSY, CDR2 SAAADI. CDR3 coding DNA: TGCGCCAGCTACGGCGGGGGCCTCAACACCGGGGAGCTGTTTTTT. Its translation: CASYGGGLNTGELFF.

The chain carries TRBV15 and TRBJ2-5, with D possibly being TRBD1 (6 bases). CDR1 LNHNV and CDR2 YYDKDF come from the germline V gene (reference sequence). This CDR3 has 13 amino acids. V lost 5 bases and J 4 bases, leaving 11 bases between the germline ends. The CDR3 DNA reads TGTGCCACCAGCGAGACAGGTTTAGAGACCCAGTACTTC. Translation: CATSETGLETQYF. Together with reference TRBV15 and TRBJ2-5, the CDR3 gives the full variable domain: DAMVIQNPRYQVTQFGKPVTLSCSQTLNHNVMYWYQQKSSQAPKLLFHYYDKDFNNEADTPDNFQSRRPNTSFCFLDIRSPGLGDTAMYLCATSETGLETQYFGPGTRLLVL.

This chain uses TRBV2 with TRBJ1-5; 7 bases line up with TRBD1. The CDR3 spans 15 residues. V lost 5 bases to trimming and J lost 7 bases; unmatched junction nucleotides: 11. The germline gives CDR1 SNHLY, CDR2 FYNNEI. The CDR3 DNA reads as TGTGCCAGCAGTCCCACAGGGGAAGCGCGGCAGCCCCAGCATTTT. It specifies CASSPTGEARQPQHF.

This rearrangement joins TRBV19 to TRBJ1-5; 10 nucleotides match TRBD1. Trimming at V came to 7 bases and at J to 5 bases, leaving 5 bases not matched to a gene. Germline CDR1 LNHDA, CDR2 SQIVND (reference sequence). The CDR3 length is 14 residues. The CDR3 nucleotides read TGTGCCAGTAAGACAGGGGGCCTAGATCAGCCCCAGCATTTT. Translation gives CASKTGGLDQPQHF. Together with reference TRBV19 and TRBJ1-5, the CDR3 gives the full variable domain: DGGITQSPKYLFRKEGQNVTLSCEQNLNHDAMYWYRQDPGQGLRLIYYSQIVNDFQKGDIAEGYSVSREKKESFPLTVTSAQKNPTAFYLCASKTGGLDQPQHFGDGTRLSIL.

The chain joins TRBV11-2 to TRBJ2-3; 9 nucleotides align to TRBD1. V lost 3 bases to trimming and J lost 4 bases; unmatched junction nucleotides: 8. The length of the CDR3 is 16 residues. The V gene's germline CDR1 is SGHAT and CDR2 FQNNGV. CDR3 coding DNA: TGTGCCAGCAGCTTTTTGGACAGGGGAAGCTCAGATACGCAGTATTTT. As protein: CASSFLDRGSSDTQYF.

This clone came up once. V gene TRBV10-3 combines with J gene TRBJ2-3; TRBD2 matches 13 bases. CDR1 and CDR2 (germline): ENHRY, SYGVKD. The CDR3 is 15 amino acids. Trimming at V came to 10 bases and at J to 4 bases, leaving 8 bases not matched to a gene. The CDR3 here is CATGTSGDGADTQYF. In nucleotides, the CDR3 is TGTGCCACCGGGACTAGCGGGGATGGGGCAGATACGCAGTATTTT.

This chain connects TRBV7-2 to TRBJ2-3; D is possibly TRBD1 (5 bases). The CDR3 sequence is 15 residues long. Germline assignment: CDR1 SGHTA and CDR2 FQGNSA. Trimming shortened V by 2 bases and J by 1 base, and 10 bases separated the two germline ends. The CDR3 sequence is CASSLRQGGTDTQYF. The CDR3 DNA is TGTGCCAGCAGCTTACGCCAAGGGGGCACAGATACGCAGTATTTT.

In its sample, this clone was seen a few times. V gene TRBV2 combines with J gene TRBJ1-3, with D unresolved. The ends were cut back, 4 bases at V and 2 bases at J, with 6 bases in the middle. CDR1 is SNHLY and CDR2 is FYNNEI in the germline V gene. The CDR3 runs 13 residues. DNA for the CDR3: TGTGCCAGCAGTGGCGGGCCTGGAAACACCATATATTTT. It codes for CASSGGPGNTIYF.